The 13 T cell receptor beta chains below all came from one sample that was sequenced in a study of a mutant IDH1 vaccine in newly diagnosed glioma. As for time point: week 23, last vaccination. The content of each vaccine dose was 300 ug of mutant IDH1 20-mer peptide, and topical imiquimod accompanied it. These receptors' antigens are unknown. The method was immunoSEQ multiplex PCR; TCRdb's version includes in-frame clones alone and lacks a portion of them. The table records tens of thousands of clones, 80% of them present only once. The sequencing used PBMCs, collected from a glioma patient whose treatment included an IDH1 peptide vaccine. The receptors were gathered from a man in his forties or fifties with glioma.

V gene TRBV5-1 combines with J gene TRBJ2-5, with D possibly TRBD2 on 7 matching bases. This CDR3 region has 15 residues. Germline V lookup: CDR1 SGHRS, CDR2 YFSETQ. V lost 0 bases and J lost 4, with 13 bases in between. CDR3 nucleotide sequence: TGCGCCAGCAGCTTGGTACAGGGAGGGGGAGAGACCCAGTACTTC. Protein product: CASSLVQGGGETQYF.

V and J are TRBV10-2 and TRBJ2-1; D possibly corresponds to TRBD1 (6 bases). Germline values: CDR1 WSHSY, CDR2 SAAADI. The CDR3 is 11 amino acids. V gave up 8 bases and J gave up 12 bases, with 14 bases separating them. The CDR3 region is CASGNRVGQFF. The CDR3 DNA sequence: TGCGCCAGCGGTAACAGGGTCGGGCAGTTCTTC.

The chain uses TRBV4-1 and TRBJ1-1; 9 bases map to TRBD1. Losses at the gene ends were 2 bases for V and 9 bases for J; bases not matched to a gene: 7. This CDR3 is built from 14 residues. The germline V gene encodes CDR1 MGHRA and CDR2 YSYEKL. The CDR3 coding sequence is TGCGCCAGCAGCCAACCTCGGACAGGGGTTCAAGCTTTCTTT. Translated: CASSQPRTGVQAFF.

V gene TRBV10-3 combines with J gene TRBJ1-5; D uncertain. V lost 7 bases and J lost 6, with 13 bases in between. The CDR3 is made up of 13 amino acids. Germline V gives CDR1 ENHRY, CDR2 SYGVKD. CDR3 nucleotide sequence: TGTGCCATCACCCCGGATAAGGGTCAGCCCCAGCATTTT. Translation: CAITPDKGQPQHF.

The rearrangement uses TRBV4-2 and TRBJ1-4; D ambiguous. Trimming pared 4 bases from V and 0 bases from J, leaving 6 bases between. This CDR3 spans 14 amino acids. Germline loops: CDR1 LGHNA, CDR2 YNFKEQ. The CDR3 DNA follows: TGTGCCAGCAGCCTTGAGTCAACTAATGAAAAACTGTTTTTT. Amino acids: CASSLESTNEKLFF.

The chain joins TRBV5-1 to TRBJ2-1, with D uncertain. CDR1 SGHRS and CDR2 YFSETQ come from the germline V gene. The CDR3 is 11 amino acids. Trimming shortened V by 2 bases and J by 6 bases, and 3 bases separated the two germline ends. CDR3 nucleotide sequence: TGCGCCAGCAGCTTAGGCAATGAGCAGTTCTTC. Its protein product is CASSLGNEQFF.

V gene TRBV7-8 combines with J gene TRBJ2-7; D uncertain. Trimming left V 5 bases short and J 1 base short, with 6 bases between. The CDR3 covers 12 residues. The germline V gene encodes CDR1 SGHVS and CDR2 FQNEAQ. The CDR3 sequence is CASSPSSYEQYF. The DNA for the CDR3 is TGTGCCAGCAGCCCAAGTTCCTACGAGCAGTACTTC.

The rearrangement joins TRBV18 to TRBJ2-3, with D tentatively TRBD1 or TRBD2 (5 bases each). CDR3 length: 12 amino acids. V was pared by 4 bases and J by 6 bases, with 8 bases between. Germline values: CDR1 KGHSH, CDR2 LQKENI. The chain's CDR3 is CASSRGEDTQYF. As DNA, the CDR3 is TGTGCCAGCTCACGAGGGGAGGATACGCAGTATTTT. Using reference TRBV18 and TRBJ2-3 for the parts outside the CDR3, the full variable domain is NAGVMQNPRHLVRRRGQEARLRCSPMKGHSHVYWYRQLPEEGLKFMVYLQKENIIDESGMPKERFSAEFPKEGPSILRIQQVVRGDSAAYFCASSRGEDTQYFGPGTRLTVL.

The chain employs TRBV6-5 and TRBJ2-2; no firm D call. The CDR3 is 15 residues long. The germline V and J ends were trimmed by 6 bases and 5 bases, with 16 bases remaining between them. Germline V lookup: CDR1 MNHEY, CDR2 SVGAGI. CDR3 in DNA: TGTGCCAGCAGACGACTCGCCCGAAGTACCGGGGAGCTGTTTTTT. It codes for CASRRLARSTGELFF.

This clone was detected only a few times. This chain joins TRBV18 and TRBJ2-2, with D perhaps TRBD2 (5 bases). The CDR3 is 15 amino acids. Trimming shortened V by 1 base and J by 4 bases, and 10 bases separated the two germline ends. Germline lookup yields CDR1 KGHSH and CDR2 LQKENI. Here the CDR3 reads CASSPLDSTTGELFF. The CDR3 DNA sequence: TGTGCCAGCTCACCACTGGACTCAACCACCGGGGAGCTGTTTTTT.

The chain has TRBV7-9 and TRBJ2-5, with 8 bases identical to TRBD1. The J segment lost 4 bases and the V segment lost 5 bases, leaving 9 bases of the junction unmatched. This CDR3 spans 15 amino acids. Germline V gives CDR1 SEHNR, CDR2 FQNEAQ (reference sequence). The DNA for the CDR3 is TGTGCCAGCAGCCCCCCTTCCAGGGGGCTAGAGACCCAGTACTTC. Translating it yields CASSPPSRGLETQYF.

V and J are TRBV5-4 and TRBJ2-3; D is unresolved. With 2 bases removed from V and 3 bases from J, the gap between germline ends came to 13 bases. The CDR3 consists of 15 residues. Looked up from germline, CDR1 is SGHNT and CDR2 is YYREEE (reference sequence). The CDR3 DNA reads TGTGCCAGCAGCTTCAGTGCTAGAACGACAGATACGCAGTATTTT. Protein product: CASSFSARTTDTQYF.

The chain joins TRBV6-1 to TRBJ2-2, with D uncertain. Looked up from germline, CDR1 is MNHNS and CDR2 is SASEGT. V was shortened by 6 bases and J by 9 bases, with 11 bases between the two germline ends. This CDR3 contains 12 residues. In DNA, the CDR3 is TGTGCCAGCAGCCGCTTAGTCCGGGAGCTGTTTTTT. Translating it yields CASSRLVRELFF.